Shown below are 25 T cell receptor beta chains from a single sample sequenced in a study of regulatory and conventional T cells in breast cancer. TCRdb ran MiXCR on the PCR reads and lists one entry per CDR3 protein. The sample records some 640 distinct CDR3 sequences, about 34% being singletons. The sample taken for sequencing was regulatory T cells from blood. These receptors all stem from a female donor with breast cancer.

A few counts support this clonotype. The chain joins TRBV5-1 to TRBJ1-5; D not certain. The CDR3 runs 15 residues. Germline-derived CDR1 and CDR2 are SGHRS and YFSETQ. V was clipped by 4 bases and J by 4 bases, with 15 bases between them. CDR3: CASSLQMGPNQPQHF. CDR3 in DNA: TGCGCCAGCAGCCTCCAAATGGGTCCGAATCAGCCCCAGCATTTT.

The genes are TRBV6-2 or TRBV6-3 and TRBJ2-3; D unresolved. The CDR3 is made up of 16 amino acids. CDR1 is MNHEY and CDR2 is SVGEGT in the germline V gene. Trimming shortened V by 5 bases and J by 4 bases, and 19 bases separated the two germline ends. For the CDR3, the DNA is TGTGCCAGCAGTCGTGTCTCCTCCAGTGGCGCAGATACGCAGTATTTT. It translates to CASSRVSSSGADTQYF.

Worth noting for this clonotype: Since the CDR3 does not end with the conserved phenylalanine or tryptophan, this likely comes from a read error. The V call is TRBV20-1, the J call TRBJ2-3; 11 positions agree with TRBD2. The CDR3 totals 16 residues. Trimming cost V 5 bases and J 6 bases; bases outside gene matches: 13. Germline-derived CDR1 and CDR2 are DFQATT and SNEGSKA (reference sequence). The CDR3 nucleotides are TGCAGTGCTTTAGCGGGAGGGAACTCACCTGGGGATACGCAGTATATT. It encodes CSALAGGNSPGDTQYI.

The chain couples TRBV2 to TRBJ2-4; possible D gene TRBD2, 6 bases. Germline CDR1 SNHLY, CDR2 FYNNEI. V lost 0 bases and J 1 base, leaving 7 bases between the germline ends. This CDR3 has 15 residues. The CDR3 region has the DNA TGTGCCAGCAGTGAAGCGCGGGGCGCCAAAAACATTCAGTACTTC. Translated, it gives CASSEARGAKNIQYF.

This clonotype was seen a handful of times. The chain uses TRBV7-2 and TRBJ2-3; unclear D gene. Between the trimmed V and J ends, which lost 3 bases and 4 bases, there was a span of 11 bases. CDR3 length: 14 amino acids. CDR1 is SGHTA, CDR2 FQGNSA, per germline. CDR3 DNA: TGTGCCAGCAGCTTGGGGTTATCGGCAGATACGCAGTATTTT. This sequence encodes CASSLGLSADTQYF. Full variable domain (missing parts from reference TRBV7-2 and TRBJ2-3): GAGVSQSPSNKVTEKGKDVELRCDPISGHTALYWYRQSLGQGLEFLIYFQGNSAPDKSGLPSDRFSAERTGGSVSTLTIQRTQQEDSAVYLCASSLGLSADTQYFGPGTRLTVL.

This clonotype was seen a handful of times. The V call is TRBV6-6, the J call TRBJ2-1; 7 nucleotides match TRBD1. CDR1 and CDR2 (germline): MNHNY, SVGAGI (reference sequence). Trimming at V came to 5 bases and at J to 6 bases, leaving 13 bases not matched to a gene. This CDR3 comprises 16 residues. The CDR3 reads CASSPTGEGGFNEQFF. The CDR3 DNA sequence: TGTGCCAGCAGTCCGACCGGGGAAGGGGGCTTCAATGAGCAGTTCTTC.

There are a few counts of this clonotype. The chain recombines TRBV6-5 with TRBJ2-3, with D perhaps given as TRBD1 or TRBD2 (5 bases each). The CDR3 contains 15 residues. Trimming shortened V by 2 bases and J by 2 bases, and 11 bases separated the two germline ends. Per germline, CDR1 MNHEY and CDR2 SVGAGI. As DNA, the CDR3 is TGTGCCAGCAGTTACGTGGGACCACCCACAGATACGCAGTATTTT. Translated, it gives CASSYVGPPTDTQYF.

The gene calls are TRBV29-1 and TRBJ2-7, with D uncertain. Trimming removed 0 bases at V and 7 bases at J, with 22 bases between. The CDR3 is 16 amino acids. The germline gives CDR1 SQVTM, CDR2 ANQGSEA. The CDR3 region has the DNA TGCAGCGTTGAAGATCGACGATCTGGGAACCGGATGGAGCAGTACTTC. Its translation: CSVEDRRSGNRMEQYF.

This clonotype is large within its sample. The chain has TRBV20-1 and TRBJ1-6; D is perhaps TRBD1 (5 bases). Germline V CDR1 and CDR2: DFQATT, SNEGSKA (reference sequence). This CDR3 is 16 amino acids long. The germline V and J ends were trimmed by 6 bases and 7 bases, with 22 bases remaining between them. The CDR3 sequence is CSAKPQLGVENSPLHF. The CDR3 DNA follows: TGCAGTGCGAAGCCCCAATTAGGGGTCGAAAATTCACCCCTCCACTTT.

This clonotype was recorded a few times. CDR3 coding DNA: TGCAGCGTTGAAGCATCACTAGTCCGCAATGAGCAGTTCTTC. Amino acid sequence: CSVEASLVRNEQFF. The V call is TRBV29-1, the J call TRBJ2-1, with D possibly being TRBD2 (5 bases). CDR1 and CDR2 (germline): SQVTM, ANQGSEA. The CDR3 has 14 residues. V lost 1 base, J lost 6 bases, and 13 bases lay in between.

This chain connects TRBV7-2 to TRBJ2-1; 7 bases align to TRBD2. The CDR3 loop spans 15 amino acids. CDR1 and CDR2 from the germline V gene are SGHTA and FQGNSA. The V segment lost 7 bases and the J segment 9 bases; nucleotides outside the gene matches: 15. In DNA form, the CDR3 reads TGTGCCAGCATTGGTGGGAGGGCTATAGGCAGTGAGCAGTTCTTC. This gives the protein CASIGGRAIGSEQFF.

This clonotype was seen only a few times. The rearrangement uses TRBV5-1 and TRBJ2-3; 7 positions agree with TRBD1. V dropped 0 bases and J dropped 1; count of bases not matched to a gene: 2. The CDR3 runs 15 residues. The V gene's germline CDR1 is SGHRS and CDR2 YFSETQ. This CDR3 reads CASSLDRGGTDTQYF. The DNA of the CDR3 is TGCGCCAGCAGCTTGGACAGGGGTGGCACAGATACGCAGTATTTT.

The J gene is TRBJ2-7, the V gene TRBV15; the D gene is possibly TRBD2 (6 bases). The ends were cut back, 1 base at V and 2 bases at J, with 12 bases in the middle. From germline, CDR1 is LNHNV and CDR2 YYDKDF (reference sequence). The CDR3 spans 15 residues. CDR3: CATSRGDLLTYEQYF. The DNA of the CDR3 is TGTGCCACCAGCAGAGGGGACTTACTTACCTACGAGCAGTACTTC.

This clonotype was counted a few times. The chain recombines TRBV7-2 with TRBJ2-7; maybe TRBD1 (6 bases). The germline V and J ends were trimmed by 1 base and 3 bases, with 25 bases remaining between them. The CDR3 consists of 19 residues. Looked up from germline, CDR1 is SGHTA and CDR2 is FQGNSA. This chain's CDR3 is CASSLGGSRAQKGGYEQYF. CDR3 sequence (DNA): TGTGCCAGCAGCTTAGGAGGTAGTAGGGCCCAGAAAGGGGGCTACGAGCAGTACTTC.

This clonotype came up once. This sequence joins TRBV2 and TRBJ1-2; weak D call: TRBD1 (5 bases). There are 12 residues in the CDR3. Germline lookup yields CDR1 SNHLY and CDR2 FYNNEI. Trimming cost V 4 bases and J 13 bases, with 16 bases left between them. The CDR3 DNA sequence: TGTGCCAGCAGTGGAGGATCAGGGTCCGTCACCTTC. Its protein is CASSGGSGSVTF.

Judged by abundance, this clonotype is large. This chain joins TRBV7-2 and TRBJ1-2; D is undetermined. CDR3 length: 13 amino acids. Trimming cost V 3 bases and J 2 bases, with 7 bases left between them. Germline V CDR1 and CDR2: SGHTA, FQGNSA. Written as DNA, the CDR3 is TGTGCCAGCAGCTTTTCCAGGAACTATGGCTACACCTTC. It codes for CASSFSRNYGYTF.

CDR3 loop: CASSYRVSGGPYEQYF. CDR3 bases: TGTGCCAGCAGCTACAGGGTGAGCGGGGGTCCCTACGAGCAGTACTTC. This chain joins TRBV12-3 or TRBV12-4 and TRBJ2-7; 8 nucleotides agree with TRBD2. V shed 6 bases and J 2 bases; nucleotides not matched to a gene: 12. This CDR3 has 16 residues.

This clonotype rates as large. The J gene is TRBJ2-7, the V gene TRBV6-6; D remains unclear. CDR3 length: 13 amino acids. CDR1 is MNHNY and CDR2 is SVGAGI in the germline V gene (reference sequence). Trimming stripped 2 bases from V and 2 bases from J, with 7 bases between. The CDR3 spells CASSYKATYEQYF. The CDR3 DNA reads TGTGCCAGCAGTTACAAGGCGACCTACGAGCAGTACTTC.

This clonotype is judged hyperexpanded. This rearrangement joins TRBV20-1 to TRBJ2-1; D call uncertain. V shed 6 bases and J shed 0 bases, with 9 bases lying between them. Germline V gene data show CDR1 as DFQATT and CDR2 as SNEGSKA (reference sequence). This CDR3 is 13 amino acids long. Here the CDR3 reads CSAGDTSYNEQFF. For the CDR3, the DNA is TGCAGTGCGGGCGATACCTCCTACAATGAGCAGTTCTTC.

The J gene is TRBJ2-3, the V gene TRBV7-9, with D perhaps TRBD1 (5 bases). This CDR3 region has 12 residues. Deletions cut 6 bases from V and 5 bases from J, with 9 bases between. Germline CDR1 reads SEHNR; CDR2 reads FQNEAQ (reference sequence). CDR3 sequence reads: CASRPTGDTQYF. The CDR3 bases are TGTGCCAGCAGACCCACAGGAGATACGCAGTATTTT.

The chain couples TRBV5-1 to TRBJ2-7; possibly TRBD1 for D (6 bases). Germline-derived CDR1 and CDR2 are SGHRS and YFSETQ. This CDR3 has 13 amino acids. V was trimmed by 0 bases and J by 6 bases, leaving 10 bases between them. The CDR3 region is CASSLGDTTEQYF. CDR3 sequence (DNA): TGCGCCAGCAGCTTGGGGGACACAACCGAGCAGTACTTC.

The chain employs TRBV14 and TRBJ2-4; D tentatively reads TRBD1 or TRBD2 (5 bases each). The CDR3 loop spans 12 amino acids. Germline CDR1 SGHDN, CDR2 FVKESK. V was clipped by 3 bases and J by 9 bases, with 9 bases between them. The CDR3 loop is CASSHYGGIQYF. DNA for the CDR3: TGTGCCAGCAGCCATTATGGGGGCATTCAGTACTTC.

V is TRBV10-3 and J is TRBJ2-7, with 7 bases identical to TRBD2. From germline, CDR1 is ENHRY and CDR2 SYGVKD. The CDR3 runs 16 residues. The V and J ends lost 8 bases and 3 bases, in that order; junction bases with no gene match: 16. The CDR3 sequence is CAIAGGGNFTIYEQYF. In DNA, the CDR3 is TGTGCCATCGCCGGGGGAGGGAACTTTACGATCTACGAGCAGTACTTC.

The V call is TRBV12-3 or TRBV12-4, the J call TRBJ2-1; D possibly corresponds to TRBD1 (5 bases). CDR3 size: 16 residues. The V end was cut by 3 bases, the J end by 1 base, with 13 bases between. The CDR3 loop is CASSFYSPGSYNEQFF. As DNA, the CDR3 is TGTGCCAGCAGTTTTTATTCTCCAGGGTCCTACAATGAGCAGTTCTTC.

This clonotype was detected only a few times. The gene calls are TRBV6-6 and TRBJ2-7; perhaps TRBD1 as D (5 bases). Germline V lookup: CDR1 MNHNY, CDR2 SVGAGI (reference sequence). The germline V and J ends were trimmed by 4 bases and 5 bases, with 9 bases remaining between them. The CDR3 runs to 12 residues. The chain's CDR3 is CASSFAGNEQYF. CDR3 bases: TGTGCCAGCAGTTTCGCAGGGAACGAGCAGTACTTC.